Listed here are 26 T cell receptor beta chains from one sample, sequenced in a study of blood T cell repertoires in COVID-19. Sequenced by immunoSEQ multiplex PCR; TCRdb stores in-frame clones only, minus some. The data show approximately 270,000 clones, 70% to 90% seen once. Sequenced material: PBMCs or T cells enriched from blood (not recorded which). These receptors originate from a woman in her 30s with acute COVID-19.

The chain couples TRBV5-6 to TRBJ1-2; TRBD1 aligns across 7 bases. Per the germline V gene, CDR1 is SGHDT and CDR2 is YYEEEE. The CDR3 length is 15 residues. With V trimmed by 4 bases and J by 1 base, 7 bases remained unmatched. In DNA, the CDR3 is TGTGCCAGCAGCCCCCGGGACAGAGATAACTATGGCTACACCTTC. Translating gives CASSPRDRDNYGYTF.

CDR3 DNA sequence: TGCGCCAGCAGCCAAGACCCAACAGCGAACACTGAAGCTTTCTTT. Its protein product is CASSQDPTANTEAFF. This chain links TRBV4-3 with TRBJ1-1, with D unclear. The CDR3 loop spans 15 amino acids. Germline V CDR1 and CDR2: LGHNA, YSLEER. V was pared by 0 bases and J by 1 base, with 9 bases between.

The CDR3 sequence: CASSLQGDQPQHF. Written as DNA, the CDR3 is TGTGCCAGCAGCCTACAGGGGGATCAGCCCCAGCATTTT. The chain joins TRBV3-1 (or the pseudogene TRBV3-2) to TRBJ1-5; 8 nucleotides agree with TRBD1. Trimming cost V 4 bases and J 5 bases; bases outside gene matches: 1. This CDR3 comprises 13 residues. Per the germline V gene, CDR1 is LGHDT and CDR2 is YNNKEL (reference sequence).

The chain couples TRBV5-1 to TRBJ2-7; TRBD2 agrees at 7 bases. The trim removed 5 bases at V and 5 bases at J, leaving 1 base unmatched. The V gene's germline CDR1 is SGHRS and CDR2 YFSETQ. The CDR3 length is 11 residues. The CDR3 bases are TGCGCCAGCAGGGGGGGGAACGAGCAGTACTTC. Its translation: CASRGGNEQYF.

CDR3 bases: TGTGCCAGCAGTGCAACTCTTGTCTACGAGCAGTACTTC. Amino acids: CASSATLVYEQYF. This chain joins TRBV2 and TRBJ2-7; no clear D. Germline loops: CDR1 SNHLY, CDR2 FYNNEI. Trimming cost V 4 bases and J 3 bases, with 10 bases left between them. The CDR3 sequence is 13 residues long.

V gene TRBV6-5 combines with J gene TRBJ2-7; TRBD2 is a possible D gene (6 bases). Germline values: CDR1 MNHEY, CDR2 SVGAGI. CDR3 length equals 13 residues. Trimming removed 10 bases at V and 2 bases at J, with 15 bases between. The CDR3 DNA sequence: TGTGCCATCTCTATAGCGGAGGCCTACGAGCAGTACTTC. Translated, it gives CAISIAEAYEQYF.

This clone was seen only once. J is TRBJ2-3 and V is TRBV6-5; no clear D. The CDR3 totals 15 residues. Deletions cut 2 bases from V and 0 bases from J, with 9 bases between. The germline CDR1 and CDR2 sequences are MNHEY and SVGAGI. The CDR3 DNA reads TGTGCCAGCAGTTACGGTGGAGTAAGCACAGATACGCAGTATTTT. This encodes CASSYGGVSTDTQYF.

The chain employs TRBV2 and TRBJ1-4; D is uncertain. V shed 1 base and J shed 4 bases, with 10 bases lying between them. There are 15 residues in the CDR3. Germline V gene lookup returns CDR1 SNHLY and CDR2 FYNNEI. CDR3: CASSEVGGYNEKLFF. CDR3 DNA sequence: TGTGCCAGCAGTGAAGTAGGAGGGTATAATGAAAAACTGTTTTTT.

The gene calls are TRBV24-1 and TRBJ2-1, with TRBD1 matching 7 bases. J lost 5 bases, V lost 3 bases, and 9 bases had no gene match. CDR1 and CDR2 (germline): KGHDR, SFDVKD. The length of the CDR3 is 16 residues. Here the CDR3 reads CATSDSTGTVNNEQFF. The CDR3 DNA sequence: TGTGCCACCAGTGATAGTACCGGGACAGTAAACAATGAGCAGTTCTTC.

The chain links TRBV7-2 to TRBJ1-6, with 11 bases aligning to TRBD1. V dropped 2 bases and J dropped 14; count of bases not matched to a gene: 8. This CDR3 spans 15 amino acids. Germline CDR1 reads SGHTA; CDR2 reads FQGNSA. This chain's CDR3 is CASSLTGQGETTLHF. The CDR3 nucleotides are TGTGCCAGCAGCTTAACGGGACAGGGGGAAACAACCCTCCACTTT.

This clone was seen only once. The V gene is TRBV6-2 or TRBV6-3, the J gene TRBJ2-1; weak D call: TRBD2 (5 bases). CDR3 length equals 17 residues. V lost 2 bases and J 4 bases, leaving 18 bases between the germline ends. Germline CDR1 reads MNHEY; CDR2 reads SVGEGT. The CDR3 loop reads CASSYPKAEVGYNEQFF. The DNA of the CDR3 is TGTGCCAGCAGTTACCCCAAAGCGGAGGTGGGGTACAATGAGCAGTTCTTC.

The chain carries TRBV5-1 and TRBJ1-4; 7 nucleotides line up with TRBD1. This CDR3 region has 15 residues. Trimming cost V 4 bases and J 5 bases; bases outside gene matches: 8. Looked up from germline, CDR1 is SGHRS and CDR2 is YFSETQ. CDR3 sequence (DNA): TGCGCCAGCAGCCCAGAAACAGGGGCAAATGAAAAACTGTTTTTT. It specifies CASSPETGANEKLFF.

The chain recombines TRBV28 with TRBJ1-6, with a possible D match to TRBD1 (5 bases). Germline lookup yields CDR1 MDHEN and CDR2 SYDVKM. CDR3 length equals 14 residues. V was shortened by 2 bases and J by 10 bases, with 12 bases between the two germline ends. CDR3 nucleotides: TGTGCCAGCAGTTTACAGGGCTCGGAATCACCCCTCCACTTT. Translated, it gives CASSLQGSESPLHF.

J is TRBJ2-4 and V is TRBV28, with 7 positions matching TRBD1. This CDR3 has 15 residues. With 6 bases clipped from V and 5 bases from J, the junction kept 10 bases outside the gene matches. Germline assignment: CDR1 MDHEN and CDR2 SYDVKM. CDR3 amino acids: CASSRALGQQNIQYF. CDR3 sequence (DNA): TGTGCCAGCAGCCGCGCTCTGGGACAGCAAAACATTCAGTACTTC.

This chain connects TRBV15 to TRBJ1-5; perhaps TRBD1 as D (5 bases). Germline CDR1 is LNHNV and CDR2 is YYDKDF (reference sequence). CDR3 length: 14 residues. Trimming left V 0 bases short and J 7 bases short, with 10 bases between. CDR3 DNA sequence: TGTGCCACCAGCAGAGAAAGGGGAAGGCAGCCCCAGCATTTT. This translates into CATSRERGRQPQHF.

The chain has TRBV4-1 and TRBJ2-7; D may be TRBD2 (6 bases). The CDR3 totals 13 residues. Germline V gene data show CDR1 as MGHRA and CDR2 as YSYEKL. Trimming shortened V by 5 bases and J by 4 bases, and 12 bases separated the two germline ends. The CDR3 loop is CASSFREQYEQYF. The CDR3 nucleotides are TGCGCCAGCAGCTTCCGGGAGCAGTACGAGCAGTACTTC.

The chain links TRBV2 to TRBJ1-5; D is unclear. Germline CDR1 and CDR2: SNHLY and FYNNEI. The CDR3 is made up of 15 amino acids. V lost 1 base and J lost 2, with 9 bases in between. The CDR3 DNA sequence: TGTGCCAGCAGTGAAGTTGCGGTTGGCAATCAGCCCCAGCATTTT. It yields the protein CASSEVAVGNQPQHF.

This chain connects TRBV14 to TRBJ1-5; D is unclear. Germline assignment: CDR1 SGHDN and CDR2 FVKESK. Trimming pared 4 bases from V and 1 base from J, leaving 11 bases between. The CDR3 consists of 15 residues. CDR3 in DNA: TGTGCCAGCAGCCGCAGGTCCAGGAGCAATCAGCCCCAGCATTTT. Translated: CASSRRSRSNQPQHF. Supplemented by reference TRBV14 and TRBJ1-5, the full variable domain reads EAGVTQFPSHSVIEKGQTVTLRCDPISGHDNLYWYRRVMGKEIKFLLHFVKESKQDESGMPNNRFLAERTGGTYSTLKVQPAELEDSGVYFCASSRRSRSNQPQHFGDGTRLSIL.

J is TRBJ2-7 and V is TRBV7-2; TRBD2 agrees at 12 bases. Per the germline V gene, CDR1 is SGHTA and CDR2 is FQGNSA. The CDR3 has 19 amino acids. V lost 0 bases to trimming and J lost 3 bases; unmatched junction nucleotides: 12. The CDR3: CASSLAAHRLAGVHYEQYF. CDR3 DNA: TGTGCCAGCAGCTTAGCGGCCCACCGACTAGCGGGGGTTCACTACGAGCAGTACTTC. The variable domain in full, with the rest retrieved from reference TRBV7-2 and TRBJ2-7, is GAGVSQSPSNKVTEKGKDVELRCDPISGHTALYWYRQSLGQGLEFLIYFQGNSAPDKSGLPSDRFSAERTGGSVSTLTIQRTQQEDSAVYLCASSLAAHRLAGVHYEQYFGPGTRLTVT.

The chain employs TRBV30 and TRBJ1-1, with unresolved D. CDR3 length: 15 residues. Looked up from germline, CDR1 is GTSNPN and CDR2 is SVGIG (reference sequence). V gave up 4 bases and J gave up 0 bases, with 15 bases separating them. The chain's CDR3 is CAWKRRRGMNTEAFF. The DNA for the CDR3 is TGTGCCTGGAAACGAAGACGGGGAATGAACACTGAAGCTTTCTTT.

V gene TRBV6-5 combines with J gene TRBJ2-5; 8 bases agree with TRBD1. The CDR3 spans 13 residues. V lost 6 bases and J lost 5; bases outside the gene matches: 5. Germline values: CDR1 MNHEY, CDR2 SVGAGI. The CDR3 sequence: CASRTGVVETQYF. DNA of the CDR3: TGTGCCAGCAGGACAGGGGTAGTGGAGACCCAGTACTTC.

The chain links TRBV9 to TRBJ1-1; D may be TRBD1 (6 bases). The V and J ends lost 3 bases and 2 bases respectively, with 11 bases between them. This CDR3 region has 14 residues. The germline V gene encodes CDR1 SGDLS and CDR2 YYNGEE. In DNA, the CDR3 is TGTGCCAGCAGCGCATTAGGGGGTAACACTGAAGCTTTCTTT. It is translated as CASSALGGNTEAFF.

The J gene is TRBJ2-1, the V gene TRBV6-2 or TRBV6-3, with 7 bases matching TRBD2. The CDR3 has 18 residues. Germline V CDR1 and CDR2: MNHEY, SVGEGT. V dropped 2 bases and J dropped 1; count of bases not matched to a gene: 11. CDR3 loop: CASSYLRGSGGSYNEQFF. The CDR3 nucleotides read TGTGCCAGCAGTTACCTAAGGGGTTCCGGGGGGTCCTACAATGAGCAGTTCTTC.

The rearrangement joins TRBV7-9 to TRBJ2-3, with D possibly TRBD2 on 6 matching bases. Trimming removed 6 bases at V and 0 bases at J, with 10 bases between. CDR1 is SEHNR and CDR2 is FQNEAQ in the germline V gene (reference sequence). The length of the CDR3 is 14 residues. The CDR3 reads CASRQGTSTDTQYF. CDR3 sequence (DNA): TGTGCCAGCAGACAAGGGACTAGCACAGATACGCAGTATTTT.

The rearrangement uses TRBV27 and TRBJ2-7; 8 bases align to TRBD1. CDR1 MNHEY and CDR2 SMNVEV come from the germline V gene (reference sequence). The CDR3 loop spans 14 amino acids. V shed 8 bases, J shed 3 bases, and the junction held 9 bases outside the gene matches. In nucleotides, the CDR3 is TGTGCCAGCGCTTCGGACAGGGCTCTCTACGAGCAGTACTTC. It is translated as CASASDRALYEQYF.

This clone was recorded only once. Other nucleotide sequences from this sample produce the same CDR3. The gene calls are TRBV5-1 and TRBJ2-3, with 12 bases matching TRBD2. This CDR3 has 17 residues. With V trimmed by 0 bases and J by 0 bases, 2 bases remained unmatched. CDR1 is SGHRS and CDR2 is YFSETQ in the germline V gene. The CDR3 here is CASSLGTSGKSTDTQYF. The CDR3 bases are TGCGCCAGCAGCTTGGGGACTAGCGGGAAGAGCACAGATACGCAGTATTTT.